This TCR beta chain was captured by sequencing in a study of blood T cells in healthy people across ages. Study-level points and caveats: Older age went with lower TCR beta diversity per million T cells, in a roughly linear way.

Ten milliliters was the volume of peripheral blood drawn from each donor. A remark on this clonotype: What it binds is unknown.

Alongside a J-beta primer mix, a sample-barcoded 5' primer served in a second PCR lasting roughly 7 to 12 cycles. Template switching added a 12-random-nucleotide identifier to every cDNA molecule. TCRdb re-called the 5' RACE reads through MiXCR, storing one row per CDR3 protein. The sample includes about 1,400,000 distinct CDR3 sequences, about 40% seen only once; the top ten take roughly 7.9%. Germline V gene sequence: CDR1 DFQATT, CDR2 SNEGSKA (reference sequence). This CDR3 comprises 14 residues. With V trimmed by 2 bases and J by 5 bases, 7 bases remained unmatched. The chain links TRBV20-1 to TRBJ2-5; 8 bases are shared with TRBD1. What was sequenced was blood. The clonotype comes from a woman aged 18-29 years in good health. For the CDR3, the DNA is TGCAGTGCTAGAACAGGGGGAAGGGAGGAGACCCAGTACTTC. Its translation: CSARTGGREETQYF.